This T cell receptor (beta chain) was retrieved from a study of blood T cell repertoires in COVID-19 (dated by TCRdb to about 2020). With respect to the entire study: Samples covering the acute and convalescent phases of COVID-19 were provided by collaborators in the United States, Italy and Spain. The prospective study material was composed of cDNA or gDNA derived from T cells, B-cell-depleted T cells, or PBMCs. The dataset comprised deeply sampled blood TCRbeta repertoires from subjects exposed to, actively infected with, or recovered from COVID-19. The repertoires were released in a freely available public database meant as a resource for research on the immune response to SARS-CoV-2. The samples were drawn from two sources: the first 160 participants of the ongoing ImmuneRACE study, and 1,000 to 1,500 subjects contributed by 6 global collaborators. Sample metadata almost always included a de-identified subject ID, COVID-19 status, age in years and sex. Where HLA class I and class II types were available, the types were taken from metadata supplied by the sample provider, not from assay-based typing.

TCRbeta CDR3 regions were amplified from genomic DNA by means of the immunoSEQ Assay, a bias-controlled multiplex PCR. Concerning the study's data processing: Nucleated cell counts per sample were estimated from amplification of reference gene primers within the assay. To quantify the absolute abundance of each unique TCRbeta CDR3 rearrangement, sequence reads were collapsed and filtered. For each sample, productive Simpson clonality was calculated as the square root of Simpson's diversity index across productive rearrangements. TCRdb mirrors the immuneACCESS table, restricted to in-frame sequences. Some clones are absent from its copies; in checked studies, under half trace to an unresolved V gene, and the reason for the others is unknown. That table furnishes V, J and clone size, whereas the DNA furnished D and trimming. This sample comprises more than 300,000 clones, about nine tenths of them detected only once. The ten largest clones take up less than 4.5% of the sample.

Concerning this clone itself: Its antigen remains undetermined. Per-nucleotide qualities are absent, and no much larger clonotype sits a single base away.

The CDR3 sequence holds 14 residues, the cysteine and phenylalanine included. Only the CDR3 DNA stays, 42 bases, in frame from base 1. Based on the germline V gene, the CDR1 and CDR2 sequences are SGHAT and FQNNGV. V drops 6 bases and J drops 5 bases, leaving 17 bases in between. General conclusions and limits of the study: The quantity of clinical and demographic metadata differed by source and by participant and was supplied without curation.

Participants in the prospective study were aged roughly 18 to 89 years, lived in some 24 United States geographic areas, and enrolled through a virtual design. In the prospective study, cohorts were assigned on the basis of participant-reported clinical history obtained from a screening survey and a study questionnaire. ImmuneRACE Cohort 3 recovered participants were defined by two consecutive negative NP/OP PCR tests, healthcare professional clearance, or symptom resolution. In the prospective study, whole blood, serum and a nasopharyngeal or oropharyngeal swab were collected from each participant by mobile phlebotomists. Over a roughly 2-month period, participants in the prospective study had the option of providing additional blood draws and questionnaires. Before DNA extraction, blood samples from the prospective study were shipped at room temperature or frozen.

The specimen was PBMCs or T cells enriched from blood (not recorded which). This receptor was identified in a man aged 25 to 40 who had recovered from COVID-19. In this chain, TRBV11-2 is recombined with TRBJ2-7; no D gene is confidently identified. The sequenced DNA: TGTGCCAGCAGACCTATTTCCACCCCCAACGAGCAGTACTTC. Its product reads: CASRPISTPNEQYF.